This T cell receptor (beta chain) was recorded in a study of blood T cell repertoires in COVID-19. Study in general: Material from acute and convalescent COVID-19 was sourced from the United States, Italy and Spain. Sample material is recorded as cDNA or gDNA derived from T cells, B-cell-depleted T cells, or PBMCs.

The CDR3 length is 16 residues. With 5 bases clipped from V and 2 bases from J, the junction kept 12 bases outside the gene matches. Germline V gives CDR1 SEHNR, CDR2 FQNEAQ (reference sequence). Per the authors' pipeline: Cell counts per sample came from amplifying reference gene primers. Assay used: immunoSEQ multiplex PCR; TCRdb lists only in-frame clones, some missing. V, J and clone size derive from that table, while D and trimming were established from the DNA sequence. The top ten hold around 2% of the sample, which has about 260,000 clones, roughly 79% seen once. Source material: peripheral blood. This rearrangement joins TRBV7-9 to TRBJ2-7; TRBD1 aligns across 7 bases. This TCR was recovered from a woman of 80 years or more with acute or convalescent COVID-19. CDR3 in amino acids: CASSPGPGTATYEQYF. The CDR3 DNA sequence: TGTGCCAGCAGCCCCGGTCCGGGGACAGCCACCTACGAGCAGTACTTC.